These 2 T cell receptor beta chains were sequenced from one sample in a study of T cells in Graves' hyperthyroidism and ophthalmopathy. The source material, RNA transcripts, was used to amplify TCR beta CDR3 regions. HTBI primers drove first-round RT-PCR of the TCR CDR3. TCRdb re-analysed the multiplex PCR reads in MiXCR, keeping a single row per CDR3 protein. The sample lists almost 500,000 distinct CDR3 sequences; approximately 23% were seen once. Sequenced: blood. These receptor sequences come from an older woman with Graves' ophthalmopathy.

This clonotype was detected a few times. This chain connects TRBV7-2 to TRBJ2-5; TRBD2 aligns across 11 bases. Trimming took 3 bases from V and 2 from J; bases not matched to a gene: 2. This CDR3 is 15 amino acids long. Germline values: CDR1 SGHTA, CDR2 FQGNSA. The CDR3 sequence is CASSLTSGTQETQYF. DNA for the CDR3: TGTGCCAGCAGCTTGACTAGCGGGACACAAGAGACCCAGTACTTC.

V gene TRBV5-1 combines with J gene TRBJ1-5; D uncertain. The CDR3 is made up of 14 amino acids. Germline V gene lookup returns CDR1 SGHRS and CDR2 YFSETQ. V was cut by 0 bases and J by 1 base, with 5 bases left in between. CDR3 protein: CASSLDASNQPQHF. DNA for the CDR3: TGCGCCAGCAGCTTGGACGCAAGCAATCAGCCCCAGCATTTT.